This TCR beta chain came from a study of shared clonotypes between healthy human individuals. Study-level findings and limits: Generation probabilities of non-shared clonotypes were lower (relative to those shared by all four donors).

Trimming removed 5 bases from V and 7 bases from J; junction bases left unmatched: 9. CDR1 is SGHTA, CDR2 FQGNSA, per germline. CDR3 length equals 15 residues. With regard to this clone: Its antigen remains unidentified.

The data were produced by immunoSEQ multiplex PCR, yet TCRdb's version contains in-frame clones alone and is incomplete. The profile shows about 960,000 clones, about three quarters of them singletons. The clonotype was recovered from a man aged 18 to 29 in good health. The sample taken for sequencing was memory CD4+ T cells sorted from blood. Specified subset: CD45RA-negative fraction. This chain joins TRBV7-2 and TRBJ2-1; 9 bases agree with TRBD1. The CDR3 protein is CASSPRQGVGNEQFF. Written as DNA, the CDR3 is TGTGCCAGCAGCCCCCGACAGGGGGTGGGGAATGAGCAGTTCTTC.